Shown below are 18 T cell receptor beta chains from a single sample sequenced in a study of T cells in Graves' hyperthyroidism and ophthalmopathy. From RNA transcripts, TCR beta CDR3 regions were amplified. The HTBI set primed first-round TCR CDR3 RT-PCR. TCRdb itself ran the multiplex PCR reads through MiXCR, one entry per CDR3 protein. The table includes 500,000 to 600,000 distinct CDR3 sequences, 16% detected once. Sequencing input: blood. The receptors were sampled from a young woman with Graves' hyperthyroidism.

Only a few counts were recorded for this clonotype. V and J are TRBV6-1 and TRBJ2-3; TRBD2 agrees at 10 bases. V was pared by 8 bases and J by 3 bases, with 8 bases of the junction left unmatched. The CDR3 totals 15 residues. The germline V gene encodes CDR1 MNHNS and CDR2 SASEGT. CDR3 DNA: TGTGCCAGCGCCATCGCTAGCGGGGGAACAGATACGCAGTATTTT. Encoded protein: CASAIASGGTDTQYF.

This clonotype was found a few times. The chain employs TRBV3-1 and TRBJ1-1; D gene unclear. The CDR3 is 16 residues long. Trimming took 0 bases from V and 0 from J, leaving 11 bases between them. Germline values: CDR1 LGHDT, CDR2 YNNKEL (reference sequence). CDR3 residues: CASSQDSGSVNTEAFF. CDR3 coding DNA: TGTGCCAGCAGCCAAGATAGTGGGTCAGTGAACACTGAAGCTTTCTTT.

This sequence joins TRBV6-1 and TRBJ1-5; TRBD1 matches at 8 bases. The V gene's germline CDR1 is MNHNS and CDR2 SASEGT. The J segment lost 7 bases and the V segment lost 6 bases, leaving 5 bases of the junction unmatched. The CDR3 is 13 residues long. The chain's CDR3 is CASRATGGQPQHF. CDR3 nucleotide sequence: TGTGCCAGCAGGGCAACAGGGGGGCAGCCCCAGCATTTT.

The CDR3 bases are TGTGCCAGCAGCTTGGAGGGGAGGAATTCACCCCTCCACTTT. This translates into CASSLEGRNSPLHF. The chain carries TRBV7-6 and TRBJ1-6; D perhaps matches TRBD1 (5 bases). There are 14 residues in the CDR3. V was trimmed by 3 bases and J by 7 bases, leaving 10 bases between them. The germline V gene encodes CDR1 SGHVS and CDR2 FNYEAQ. The full variable domain, with the rest looked up from reference TRBV7-6 and TRBJ1-6, is GAGVSQSPRYKVTKRGQDVALRCDPISGHVSLYWYRQALGQGPEFLTYFNYEAQQDKSGLPNDRFSAERPEGSISTLTIQRTEQRDSAMYRCASSLEGRNSPLHFGNGTRLTVT.

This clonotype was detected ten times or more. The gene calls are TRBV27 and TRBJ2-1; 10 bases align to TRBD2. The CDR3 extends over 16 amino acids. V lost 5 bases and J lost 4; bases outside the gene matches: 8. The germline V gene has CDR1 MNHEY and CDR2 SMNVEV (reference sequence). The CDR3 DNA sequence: TGTGCCAGCAGTGCCTTATTAGCGGGGGGTTACAATGAGCAGTTCTTC. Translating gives CASSALLAGGYNEQFF.

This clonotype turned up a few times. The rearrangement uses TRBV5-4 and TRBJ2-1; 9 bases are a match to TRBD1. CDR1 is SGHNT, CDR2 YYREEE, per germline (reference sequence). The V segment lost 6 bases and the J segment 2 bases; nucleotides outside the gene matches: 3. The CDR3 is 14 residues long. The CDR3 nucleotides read TGTGCCAGCACGGACAGGGGCCCCTACAATGAGCAGTTCTTC. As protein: CASTDRGPYNEQFF.

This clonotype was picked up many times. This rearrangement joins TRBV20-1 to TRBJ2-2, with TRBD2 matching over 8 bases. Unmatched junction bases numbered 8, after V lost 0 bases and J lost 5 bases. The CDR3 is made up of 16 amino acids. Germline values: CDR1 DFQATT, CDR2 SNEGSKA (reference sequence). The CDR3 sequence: CSARDSSGRETGELFF. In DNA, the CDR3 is TGCAGTGCTAGAGATTCCAGCGGGAGAGAAACCGGGGAGCTGTTTTTT.

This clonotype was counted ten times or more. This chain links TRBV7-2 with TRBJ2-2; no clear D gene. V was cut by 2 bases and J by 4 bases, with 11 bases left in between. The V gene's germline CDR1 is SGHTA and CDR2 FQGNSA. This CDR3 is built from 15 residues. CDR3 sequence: CASSLIGSPTGELFF. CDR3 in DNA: TGTGCCAGCAGCTTAATCGGCTCTCCCACCGGGGAGCTGTTTTTT. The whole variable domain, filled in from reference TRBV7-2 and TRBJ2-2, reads GAGVSQSPSNKVTEKGKDVELRCDPISGHTALYWYRQSLGQGLEFLIYFQGNSAPDKSGLPSDRFSAERTGGSVSTLTIQRTQQEDSAVYLCASSLIGSPTGELFFGEGSRLTVL.

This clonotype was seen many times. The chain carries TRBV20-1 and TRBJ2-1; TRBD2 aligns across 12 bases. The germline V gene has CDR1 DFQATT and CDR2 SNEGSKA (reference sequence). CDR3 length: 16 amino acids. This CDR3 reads CSLGLAGLRSYNEQFF. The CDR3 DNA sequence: TGCAGCCTCGGACTAGCGGGACTAAGATCTTACAATGAGCAGTTCTTC.

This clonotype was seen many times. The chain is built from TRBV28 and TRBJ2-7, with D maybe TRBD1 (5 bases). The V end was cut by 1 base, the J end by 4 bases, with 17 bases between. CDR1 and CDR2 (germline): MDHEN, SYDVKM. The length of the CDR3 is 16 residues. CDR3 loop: CASSLYRFIAGYEQYF. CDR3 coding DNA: TGTGCCAGCAGTTTATACAGGTTTATCGCTGGGTACGAGCAGTACTTC.

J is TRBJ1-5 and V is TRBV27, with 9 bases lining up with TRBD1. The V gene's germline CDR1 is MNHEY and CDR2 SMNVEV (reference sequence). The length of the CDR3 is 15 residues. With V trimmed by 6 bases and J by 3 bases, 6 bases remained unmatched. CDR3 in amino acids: CASRGQGGYNQPQHF. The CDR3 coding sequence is TGTGCCAGCAGGGGACAGGGCGGTTACAATCAGCCCCAGCATTTT.

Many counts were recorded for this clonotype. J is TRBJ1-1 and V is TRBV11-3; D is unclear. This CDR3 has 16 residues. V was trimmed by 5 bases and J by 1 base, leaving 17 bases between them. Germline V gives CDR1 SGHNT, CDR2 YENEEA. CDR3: CASSPVPPRRNTEAFF. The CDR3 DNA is TGTGCCAGCAGCCCTGTCCCCCCCCGACGGAACACTGAAGCTTTCTTT.

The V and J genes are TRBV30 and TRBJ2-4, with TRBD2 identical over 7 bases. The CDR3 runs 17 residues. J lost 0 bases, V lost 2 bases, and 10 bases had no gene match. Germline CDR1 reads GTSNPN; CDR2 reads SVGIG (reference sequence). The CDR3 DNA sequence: TGTGCCTGGAGTCTACTAGCGTACAAGGGAGCCAAAAACATTCAGTACTTC. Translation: CAWSLLAYKGAKNIQYF.

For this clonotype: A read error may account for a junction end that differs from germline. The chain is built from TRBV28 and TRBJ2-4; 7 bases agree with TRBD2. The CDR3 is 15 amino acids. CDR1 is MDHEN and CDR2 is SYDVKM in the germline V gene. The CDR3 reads CVSISPRSGIDIQYF. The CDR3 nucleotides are TGTGTCAGCATTTCCCCTAGGAGCGGGATCGACATTCAGTACTTC.

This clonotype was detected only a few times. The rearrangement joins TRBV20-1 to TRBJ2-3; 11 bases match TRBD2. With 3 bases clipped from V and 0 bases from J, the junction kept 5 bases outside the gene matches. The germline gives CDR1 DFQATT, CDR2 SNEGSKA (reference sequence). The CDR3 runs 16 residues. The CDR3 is CSASLLAGESTDTQYF. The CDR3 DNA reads TGCAGTGCTAGCCTACTAGCGGGGGAAAGCACAGATACGCAGTATTTT.

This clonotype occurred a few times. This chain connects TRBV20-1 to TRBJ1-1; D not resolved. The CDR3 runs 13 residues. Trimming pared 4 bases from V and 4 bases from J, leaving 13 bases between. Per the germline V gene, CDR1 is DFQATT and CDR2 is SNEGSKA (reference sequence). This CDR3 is CSAIRTPATEAFF. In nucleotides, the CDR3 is TGCAGTGCTATTCGCACTCCCGCCACTGAAGCTTTCTTT.

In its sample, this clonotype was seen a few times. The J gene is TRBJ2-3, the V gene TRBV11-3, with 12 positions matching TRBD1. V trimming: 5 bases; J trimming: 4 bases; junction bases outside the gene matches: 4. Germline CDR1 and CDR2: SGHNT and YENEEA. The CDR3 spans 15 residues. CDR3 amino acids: CASSEGQGAADTQYF. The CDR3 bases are TGTGCCAGCAGCGAGGGACAGGGGGCCGCAGATACGCAGTATTTT.

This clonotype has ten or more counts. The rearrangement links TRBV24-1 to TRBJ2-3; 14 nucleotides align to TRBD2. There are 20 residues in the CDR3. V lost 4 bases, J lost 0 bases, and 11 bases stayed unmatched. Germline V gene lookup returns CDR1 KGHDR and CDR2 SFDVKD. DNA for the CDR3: TGTGCCACCAGTGACCCGGGACTAGCGGGAGAGGGGTTTAGCACAGATACGCAGTATTTT. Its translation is CATSDPGLAGEGFSTDTQYF.